This passage covers 13 T cell receptor beta chains from one sample sequenced in a study of blood T cell repertoires in COVID-19. Measured with immunoSEQ multiplex PCR; TCRdb has only the in-frame clones, and not every one. In the table there are some 220,000 clones, around 80% of which are singletons. The specimen sequenced was peripheral blood. The receptor set was obtained from a man between 50 and 59 years old with active or convalescent COVID-19.

This sequence joins TRBV30 and TRBJ1-2; 8 bases map to TRBD1. V was clipped by 2 bases and J by 7 bases; unmatched bases: 6. The V gene's germline CDR1 is GTSNPN and CDR2 SVGIG (reference sequence). CDR3 length: 13 residues. CDR3 sequence: CAWSRQGAVGYTF. In DNA form, the CDR3 reads TGTGCCTGGAGTCGGCAGGGGGCGGTTGGCTACACCTTC.

This clone has only a few counts. This rearrangement joins TRBV27 to TRBJ1-6; TRBD1 aligns across 11 bases. Losses at the gene ends were 4 bases for V and 10 bases for J; bases not matched to a gene: 3. The CDR3 totals 14 residues. Germline CDR1 reads MNHEY; CDR2 reads SMNVEV (reference sequence). This CDR3 reads CASSWDRGYSPLHF. The CDR3 DNA follows: TGTGCCAGCAGTTGGGACAGGGGGTACTCACCCCTCCACTTT.

A single count supports this clone. The chain uses TRBV10-2 and TRBJ1-5; TRBD1 is a possible D gene (6 bases). Germline V gene data show CDR1 as WSHSY and CDR2 as SAAADI. There are 15 residues in the CDR3. Trimming left V 3 bases short and J 7 bases short, with 16 bases between. DNA for the CDR3: TGCGCCAGCAGTGAAACAGGGTGGCCCATGCAGCCCCAGCATTTT. Its translation is CASSETGWPMQPQHF.

V and J are TRBV6-6 and TRBJ2-2; TRBD1 is a possible D gene (5 bases). In germline, CDR1 is MNHNY, CDR2 SVGAGI (reference sequence). The length of the CDR3 is 13 residues. Trimming removed 8 bases at V and 2 bases at J, with 9 bases between. The CDR3 nucleotides are TGTGCCAGCGCGACAGCAAACACCGGGGAGCTGTTTTTT. This codes for CASATANTGELFF.

The CDR3 is CASSPQGAADTQYF. In DNA, the CDR3 is TGCGCCAGCAGTCCTCAGGGGGCGGCAGATACGCAGTATTTT. The rearrangement uses TRBV5-1 and TRBJ2-3; 8 bases match TRBD1. Germline loops: CDR1 SGHRS, CDR2 YFSETQ. The CDR3 loop spans 14 amino acids. J lost 4 bases, V lost 5 bases, and 6 bases had no gene match.

The V call is TRBV5-1, the J call TRBJ2-1, with D tentatively TRBD1 (6 bases). The V end was cut by 3 bases, the J end by 5 bases, with 9 bases between. The CDR3 is 13 residues long. Germline V CDR1 and CDR2: SGHRS, YFSETQ. CDR3 coding DNA: TGCGCCAGCAGCTGGGGGACACACAATGAGCAGTTCTTC. This sequence encodes CASSWGTHNEQFF.

Concerning this clone itself: Different DNA sequences within this sample yield the same CDR3. The V call is TRBV5-1, the J call TRBJ1-2; D might be TRBD1 (6 bases). Germline-derived CDR1 and CDR2 are SGHRS and YFSETQ. Trimming removed 0 bases at V and 2 bases at J, with 8 bases between. This CDR3 comprises 14 residues. CDR3 loop: CASSLGQANYGYTF. Here the CDR3 DNA reads TGCGCCAGCAGCTTGGGACAGGCAAACTATGGCTACACCTTC.

This chain connects TRBV7-2 to TRBJ1-4; tentatively, D is TRBD1 (5 bases). In germline, CDR1 is SGHTA, CDR2 FQGNSA. This CDR3 spans 16 amino acids. The V end lost 4 bases, the J end lost 8 bases, and 20 bases lay between the germline ends. CDR3 coding DNA: TGTGCCAGCAGCTCCTCGACCGATCGTTGGGGCGAAAAACTGTTTTTT. Amino acid sequence: CASSSSTDRWGEKLFF.

V usage is TRBV11-2 and J usage is TRBJ2-1; weak D call: TRBD2 (7 bases). The CDR3 runs to 18 residues. CDR1 is SGHAT and CDR2 is FQNNGV in the germline V gene. The germline V and J ends were trimmed by 1 base and 8 bases, with 24 bases remaining between them. This CDR3 is CASSLAPWGGAVVDEQFF. In DNA form, the CDR3 reads TGTGCCAGCAGCTTAGCCCCCTGGGGGGGGGCAGTTGTGGATGAGCAGTTCTTC.

This chain uses TRBV7-9 with TRBJ2-2; TRBD1 matches at 7 bases. V gave up 8 bases and J gave up 4 bases; unmatched junction bases: 7. Per the germline V gene, CDR1 is SEHNR and CDR2 is FQNEAQ (reference sequence). The CDR3 length is 14 residues. The chain's CDR3 is CASRRGRGTGELFF. CDR3 nucleotide sequence: TGTGCCAGCCGAAGGGGGCGCGGCACCGGGGAGCTGTTTTTT.

This sequence joins TRBV6-1 and TRBJ2-3; D perhaps matches TRBD2 (5 bases). The CDR3 runs 15 residues. Deletions cut 2 bases from V and 6 bases from J, with 15 bases between. Germline CDR1 is MNHNS and CDR2 is SASEGT. CDR3 in amino acids: CASSEWRQFGDTQYF. CDR3 sequence (DNA): TGTGCCAGCAGTGAATGGAGGCAGTTTGGGGATACGCAGTATTTT.

The J gene is TRBJ2-6, the V gene TRBV7-2, with D tentatively TRBD1 (5 bases). CDR3 size: 17 residues. V shed 5 bases and J shed 0 bases, with 14 bases lying between them. CDR1 and CDR2 from the germline V gene are SGHTA and FQGNSA. CDR3 in amino acids: CASSPPRARSGANVLTF. The CDR3 coding sequence is TGTGCCAGCAGCCCCCCCAGGGCTCGCTCTGGGGCCAACGTCCTGACTTTC.

With respect to this clone: One junction end disagrees with the germline gene, perhaps due to a read error. V is TRBV5-5 and J is TRBJ1-5; D is unresolved. Germline CDR1 reads SGHKS; CDR2 reads YYEKEE (reference sequence). The CDR3 is 14 residues long. The chain's CDR3 is CVSSPRGINQPQHF. CDR3 bases: TGTGTCAGCAGCCCACGAGGAATCAATCAGCCCCAGCATTTT.